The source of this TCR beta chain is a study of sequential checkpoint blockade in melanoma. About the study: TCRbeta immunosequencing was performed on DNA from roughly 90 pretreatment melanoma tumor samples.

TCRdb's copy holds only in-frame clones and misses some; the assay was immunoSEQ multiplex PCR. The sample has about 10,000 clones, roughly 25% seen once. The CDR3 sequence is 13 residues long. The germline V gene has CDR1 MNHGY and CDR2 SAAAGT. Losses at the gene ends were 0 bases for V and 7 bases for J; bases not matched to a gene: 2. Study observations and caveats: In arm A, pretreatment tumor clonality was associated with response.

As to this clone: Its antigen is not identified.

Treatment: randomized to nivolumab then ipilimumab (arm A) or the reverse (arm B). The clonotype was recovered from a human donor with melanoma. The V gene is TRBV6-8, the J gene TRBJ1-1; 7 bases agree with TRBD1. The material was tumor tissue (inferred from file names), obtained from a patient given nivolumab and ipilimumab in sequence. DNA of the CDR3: TGTGCCAGCAGTTACTCGGGACAGCGTGAAGCTTTCTTT. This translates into CASSYSGQREAFF.